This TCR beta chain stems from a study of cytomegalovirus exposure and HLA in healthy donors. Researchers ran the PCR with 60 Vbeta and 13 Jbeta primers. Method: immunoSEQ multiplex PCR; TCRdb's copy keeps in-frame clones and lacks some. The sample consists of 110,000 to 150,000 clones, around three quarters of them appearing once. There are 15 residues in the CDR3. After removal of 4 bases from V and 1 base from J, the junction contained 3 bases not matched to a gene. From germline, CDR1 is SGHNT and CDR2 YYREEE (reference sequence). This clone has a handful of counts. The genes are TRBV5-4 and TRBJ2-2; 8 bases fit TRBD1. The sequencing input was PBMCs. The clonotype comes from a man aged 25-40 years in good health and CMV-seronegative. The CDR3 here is CASSHGQGNTGELFF. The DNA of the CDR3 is TGTGCCAGCAGCCATGGACAGGGGAACACCGGGGAGCTGTTTTTT.